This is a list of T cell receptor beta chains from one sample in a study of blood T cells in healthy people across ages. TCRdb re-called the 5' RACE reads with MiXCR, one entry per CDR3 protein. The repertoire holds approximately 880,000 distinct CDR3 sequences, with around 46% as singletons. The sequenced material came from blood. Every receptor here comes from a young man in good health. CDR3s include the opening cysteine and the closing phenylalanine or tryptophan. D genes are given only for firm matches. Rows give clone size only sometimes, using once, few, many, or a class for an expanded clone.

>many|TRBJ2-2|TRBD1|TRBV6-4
TGTGCCAGCAAACCACAGGGGGCAACCGGGGAGCTGTTTTTT
CASKPQGATGELFF
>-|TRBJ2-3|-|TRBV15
TGTGCCACCAGCACTACAACAGGCCTAGGAGGCACGCAGTATTTT
CATSTTTGLGGTQYF
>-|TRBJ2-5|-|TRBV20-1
TGCAGTGCTAGAAACATACGGACGTACCAAGAGACCCAGTACTTC
CSARNIRTYQETQYF
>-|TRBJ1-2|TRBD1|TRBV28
TGTGCCACCCTAAAGACAGGGATTGGCTACACCTTC
CATLKTGIGYTF
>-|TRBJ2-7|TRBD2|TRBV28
TGTGCCAGCACCGAAACGGGGGGCGAGCAGTACTTC
CASTETGGEQYF
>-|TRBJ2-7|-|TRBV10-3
TGTGCCATCAGTGGCTCGACAGGGAGGCCCTACGAGCAGTACTTC
CAISGSTGRPYEQYF
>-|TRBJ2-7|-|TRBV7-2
TGTGCCAGCAGCTTTGAGCGGTCCTACGAGCAGTACTTC
CASSFERSYEQYF
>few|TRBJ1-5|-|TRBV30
TGTGCCTGGAGTGTAGACACGGGCAATCAGCCCCAGCATTTT
CAWSVDTGNQPQHF
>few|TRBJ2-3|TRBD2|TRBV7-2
TGTGCCAGCAGCTTAGCCCTGCTAGCGGGGTCCGCAGATACGCAGTATTTT
CASSLALLAGSADTQYF
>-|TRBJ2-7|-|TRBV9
TGTGCCAGCAGCGTAGATGGGGGATACGGCGAGCAGTACTTC
CASSVDGGYGEQYF
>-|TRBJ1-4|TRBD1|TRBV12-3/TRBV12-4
TGTGCCAGCAGCCAGGGACAGGGGCCTAGTAATGAAAAACTGTTTTTT
CASSQGQGPSNEKLFF
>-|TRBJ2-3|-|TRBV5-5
TGTGCCAGCAGCCGCGGGGACCCTAGCACAGATACGCAGTATTTT
CASSRGDPSTDTQYF
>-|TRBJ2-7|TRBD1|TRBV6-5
TGTGCCACCCGGACAGGAACGGTCGAGCAGTACTTC
CATRTGTVEQYF
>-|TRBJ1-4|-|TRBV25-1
TGTGCCAGCAGTGCAGGGACTCCAACTAATGAAAAACTGTTTTTT
CASSAGTPTNEKLFF
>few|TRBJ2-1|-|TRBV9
TGTGCCAGCAGCGTAGGGGCCCACAATGAGCAGTTCTTC
CASSVGAHNEQFF
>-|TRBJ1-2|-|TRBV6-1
TGTGCCAGCAGTGAAGCGCTGAAGGTTGGCTACACCTTC
CASSEALKVGYTF
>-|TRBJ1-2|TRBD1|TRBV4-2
TGTGCCAGCAGCCCTTGGACAGGGACTAACTATGGCTACACCTTC
CASSPWTGTNYGYTF
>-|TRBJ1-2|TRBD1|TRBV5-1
TGCGCCAGCAGCTGCGGGACAGGGTGTGGGGAGGGCCTCTATGGCTACACCTTC
CASSCGTGCGEGLYGYTF
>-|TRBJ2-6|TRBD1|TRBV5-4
TGTGCCAGCGGACGACAGGGCTTGACGACTCAATCGGAGGCCAACGTCCTGACTTTC
CASGRQGLTTQSEANVLTF
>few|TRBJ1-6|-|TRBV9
TGTGCCAGCAGCTCAAGGGGGGGAGTCGAGAGTTCACCCCTCCACTTT
CASSSRGGVESSPLHF
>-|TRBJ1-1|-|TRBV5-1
TGCGCCAGCAGCGCCTCGGGGGGCGACACTGAAGCTTTCTTT
CASSASGGDTEAFF
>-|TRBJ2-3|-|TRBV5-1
TGCGCCAGCAGCTCTCAGGTTGCCCCGGAGTATTTT
CASSSQVAPEYF
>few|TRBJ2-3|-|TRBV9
TGTGCCAGCAGCGCCTCCGAGGGATCTAGCACAGATACGCAGTATTTT
CASSASEGSSTDTQYF
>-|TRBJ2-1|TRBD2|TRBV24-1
TGTGCCACCAGTGAGGGGACTAGCAGGGGGGGTAACTACAATGAGCAGTTCTTC
CATSEGTSRGGNYNEQFF
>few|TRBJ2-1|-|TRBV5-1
TGCGCCAGCAACCCCTCGGGGGTCAGCTACAATGAGCAGTTCTTC
CASNPSGVSYNEQFF
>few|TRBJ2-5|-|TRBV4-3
TGCGCCAGCAGCCAAGATCTTGCGGGAACGGACCAAGAGACCCAGTACTTC
CASSQDLAGTDQETQYF
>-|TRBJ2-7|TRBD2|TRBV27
TGTGCCAGCACCGGCGGGGGGTCCTACGAGCAGTACTTC
CASTGGGSYEQYF
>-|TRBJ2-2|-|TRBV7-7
TGTGCTAGCAGCTTAGAGAGGGGTGCCGGGGAGCTGTTTTTT
CASSLERGAGELFF
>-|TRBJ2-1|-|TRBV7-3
TGTGCCAGCAGCTTTATCATGGGCGCCTACAATGAGCAGTTCTTC
CASSFIMGAYNEQFF
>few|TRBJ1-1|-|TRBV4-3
TGCGCCAGCAGCCAAGTCGAGTTGGGATTGAACACTGAAGCTTTCTTT
CASSQVELGLNTEAFF
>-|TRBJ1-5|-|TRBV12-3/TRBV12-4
TGTGCCAGCAGTCTTCGACTAAGCAATCAGCCCCAGCATTTT
CASSLRLSNQPQHF
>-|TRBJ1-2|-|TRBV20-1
TGCAGTGCCCCCCGGGGACATGGCTACACCTTC
CSAPRGHGYTF
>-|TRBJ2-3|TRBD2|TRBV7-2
TGTGCCAGCGGCTATGGGGGGGAGCGCGCAGATACGCAGTATTTT
CASGYGGERADTQYF
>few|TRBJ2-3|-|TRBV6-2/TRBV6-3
TGTGCCAGCAGTTTCCCCCGGTTGGGACGGACCCTTACAGATACGCAGTATTTT
CASSFPRLGRTLTDTQYF
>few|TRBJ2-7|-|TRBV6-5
TGTGCCAGCAGTTTCGGACTGAACTCCTACGAGCAGTACTTC
CASSFGLNSYEQYF
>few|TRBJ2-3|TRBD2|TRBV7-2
TGTGCCAGCAGCTTCGGACTAGGCGGAGATACGCAGTATTTT
CASSFGLGGDTQYF
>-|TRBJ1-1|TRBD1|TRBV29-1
TGCAGCGGCGGGACAGGAGGGAACACTGAAGCTTTCTTT
CSGGTGGNTEAFF
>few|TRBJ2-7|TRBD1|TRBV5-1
TGCGCCAGCAGCTTGAGCAGGGGGCGAGACGAGCAGTACTTC
CASSLSRGRDEQYF
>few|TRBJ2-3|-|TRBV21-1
TGTGCCAGCAGCAAAATTAAGGCAGACCATTTCACAGATACGCAGTATTTT
CASSKIKADHFTDTQYF
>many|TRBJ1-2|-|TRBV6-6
TGTGCCAGCAGCGTTATAACAGGAGTTCTTGTTTCTAACTATGGCTACACCTTC
CASSVITGVLVSNYGYTF
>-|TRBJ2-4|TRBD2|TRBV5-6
TGTGCCAGCAGCTTGAGCGGGGGGGCCAAAAACATTCAGTACTTC
CASSLSGGAKNIQYF
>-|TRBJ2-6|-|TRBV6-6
TGTGCCAGTACACTCAAGGTCGGGGCCAACGTCCTGACTTTC
CASTLKVGANVLTF
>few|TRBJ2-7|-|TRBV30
TGTGCCTGGAGTCCTTCTAGTATATACGAGCAGTACTTC
CAWSPSSIYEQYF
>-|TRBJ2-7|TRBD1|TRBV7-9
TGTGCCAGCAGCTTTGCCGGGACAGGGGCCTACGAGCAGTACTTC
CASSFAGTGAYEQYF
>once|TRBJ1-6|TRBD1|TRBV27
TGTGCCAGCAGATCCACAGGGGCCCCGAATTCACCTCTCCACTTT
CASRSTGAPNSPLHF
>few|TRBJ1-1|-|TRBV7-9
TGTGCCAGCAGCTTAGCCCCCGGGGTCCAGGACACTGAAGCTTTCTTT
CASSLAPGVQDTEAFF